This T cell receptor (beta chain) was captured by sequencing in a study of beta chain features in type 1 diabetes. Regarding the study as a whole: Moderate yet significant TCRB CDR3 shortening was seen in Type 1 diabetes patients in all four CD4+ subsets.

Germline V lookup: CDR1 LGHNA, CDR2 YSLEER. The length of the CDR3 is 14 residues. The ends were cut back, 0 bases at V and 9 bases at J, with 13 bases in the middle. It was via CD45RO/CCR7/CD25/CD127/CD95/CD27 that CD4+ naive, central memory, regulatory and stem cell-like memory cells were sorted. cDNA synthesis used the whole RNA isolate, giving expressed TCRB sequences. Libraries were prepared by immunoSEQ multiplex PCR; TCRdb keeps only in-frame clonotypes and omits some of them. The table has roughly 610,000 clones, around 15% seen once. In this sample, this clone turned up a few times. What it binds is not known.

The receptor was isolated from a young man in good health. The rearrangement links TRBV4-3 to TRBJ2-3; D ambiguous. The specimen sequenced was naive CD4+ T cells from blood. CDR3 sequence: CASSQEGGSGTQYF. The CDR3, as DNA: TGCGCCAGCAGCCAAGAGGGTGGTAGTGGAACGCAGTATTTT.